This TCR beta chain stems from a study of blood T cells in healthy people across ages. This clonotype was counted only a few times. It was with a sample-barcoded 5' primer and a J-beta primer mix that a second PCR of roughly 7 to 12 cycles was run. One entry per CDR3 protein results from TCRdb running MiXCR on the 5' RACE reads. The data show about 800,000 distinct CDR3 sequences, 46% seen once. This CDR3 is built from 14 residues. Germline V gene data show CDR1 as SGHTA and CDR2 as FQGNSA. With 1 base removed from V and 5 bases from J, the gap between germline ends came to 11 bases. The clonotype comes from a man older than 75 in good health. The material sequenced was blood. The rearrangement joins TRBV7-2 to TRBJ2-5, with D unclear. This chain's CDR3 is CASSLDLRTETQYF. DNA for the CDR3: TGTGCCAGCAGCTTAGATTTGCGTACGGAGACCCAGTACTTC.